This T cell receptor (beta chain) emerged from a study of T cells in Graves' hyperthyroidism and ophthalmopathy. RNA transcripts provided the source from which TCR beta CDR3 regions were amplified. First-round RT-PCR with HTBI primers amplified the TCR CDR3 region. Each CDR3 protein gets one entry after TCRdb re-called the multiplex PCR reads with MiXCR. The data hold 600,000 to 800,000 distinct CDR3 sequences, with 35% observed a single time. Study-wide results and caveats: The model made its ophthalmopathy prediction, and onset followed a median roughly 6.5 months later.

Patients aged 18 to 65 with hyperthyroidism were newly diagnosed, with duration under 2 months. Between the trimmed V and J ends, which lost 7 bases and 2 bases, there was a span of 15 bases. CDR3 length: 14 residues. This clonotype was detected a few times. Antigen: not known. J is TRBJ2-7 and V is TRBV12-3 or TRBV12-4; D may be TRBD2 (6 bases). The specimen was blood. This receptor was obtained from a woman aged 40 to 50 with Graves' hyperthyroidism. The CDR3 DNA sequence: TGTGCCAGCACCTTGAGCGGGCAGGCCTACGAGCAGTACTTC. Its translation: CASTLSGQAYEQYF.